Sequencing of this TCR beta chain was carried out in a study of blood T cell repertoires in COVID-19. Trimming stripped 6 bases from V and 0 bases from J, with 8 bases between. There are 14 residues in the CDR3. Looked up from germline, CDR1 is MNHEY and CDR2 is SVGAGI. Assay: immunoSEQ multiplex PCR; the TCRdb copy retains only in-frame clones and omits some. The data show some 80,000 clones, roughly 86% seen once. The V gene is TRBV6-5, the J gene TRBJ2-2; D is undetermined. The specimen sequenced was peripheral blood. This sequence originates from a man older than 75 with active or convalescent COVID-19. CDR3 in amino acids: CASSRNANTGELFF. The CDR3 DNA follows: TGTGCCAGCAGCAGGAATGCGAACACCGGGGAGCTGTTTTTT.